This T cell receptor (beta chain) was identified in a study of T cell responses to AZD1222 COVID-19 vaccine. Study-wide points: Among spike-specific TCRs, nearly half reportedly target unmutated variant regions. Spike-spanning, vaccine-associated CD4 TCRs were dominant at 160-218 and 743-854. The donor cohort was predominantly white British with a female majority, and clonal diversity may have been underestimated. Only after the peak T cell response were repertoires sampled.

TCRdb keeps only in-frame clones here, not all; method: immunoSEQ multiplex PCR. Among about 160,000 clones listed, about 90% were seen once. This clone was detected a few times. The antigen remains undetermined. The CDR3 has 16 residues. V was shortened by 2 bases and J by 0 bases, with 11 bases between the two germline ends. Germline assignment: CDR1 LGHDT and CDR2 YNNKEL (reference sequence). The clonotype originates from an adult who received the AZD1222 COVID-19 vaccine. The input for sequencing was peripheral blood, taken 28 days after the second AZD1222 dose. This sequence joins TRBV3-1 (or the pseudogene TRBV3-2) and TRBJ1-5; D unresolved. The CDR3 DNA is TGTGCCAGCAGCCAACGGACCCCTGGTAGCAATCAGCCCCAGCATTTT. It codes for CASSQRTPGSNQPQHF.